These 12 T cell receptor beta chains came from one sample sequenced in a study of T cell responses to AZD1222 COVID-19 vaccine. The repertoire was sequenced with immunoSEQ multiplex PCR; TCRdb's copy has only in-frame clones and lacks some. Counted here are about 81,000 clones, approximately 89% occurring once; the ten biggest clones make up about 8%. The sample was peripheral blood, taken 28 days after the second AZD1222 dose. The receptors derive from an adult who received the AZD1222 COVID-19 vaccine.

The chain recombines TRBV3-1 (or the pseudogene TRBV3-2) with TRBJ1-1, with D hard to call. The V and J ends lost 3 bases and 6 bases respectively, with 17 bases between them. Germline values: CDR1 LGHDT, CDR2 YNNKEL (reference sequence). The CDR3 covers 15 residues. Here the CDR3 DNA reads TGTGCCAGCAGCCATACGGCGCATGGGAGTCCTGAAGCTTTCTTT. Translated: CASSHTAHGSPEAFF.

V is TRBV30 and J is TRBJ2-1, with D maybe TRBD2 (5 bases). V was pared by 4 bases and J by 11 bases, with 18 bases between. The CDR3 is 13 residues long. Germline values: CDR1 GTSNPN, CDR2 SVGIG (reference sequence). CDR3 region: CAWTLVSNLQQFF. As DNA, the CDR3 is TGTGCCTGGACACTAGTTTCCAATTTGCAGCAGTTCTTC.

This chain links TRBV19 with TRBJ2-1, with TRBD2 matching 11 bases. V lost 6 bases, J lost 1 base, and 2 bases stayed unmatched. The CDR3 contains 15 residues. Germline V gene lookup returns CDR1 LNHDA and CDR2 SQIVND (reference sequence). The CDR3 DNA is TGTGCCAGTAGGGGACTAGCGGAGTCCTACAATGAGCAGTTCTTC. The encoded protein is CASRGLAESYNEQFF.

This chain joins TRBV6-5 and TRBJ1-6; D not resolved. V was clipped by 0 bases and J by 7 bases, with 13 bases between them. The CDR3 length is 16 residues. Germline CDR1 MNHEY, CDR2 SVGAGI. CDR3 sequence: CASSYSTGLRNSPLHF. Written as DNA, the CDR3 is TGTGCCAGCAGTTACTCAACCGGGCTGAGAAATTCACCCCTCCACTTT.

The V gene is TRBV5-8, the J gene TRBJ2-1; D possibly corresponds to TRBD2 (6 bases). Trimming left V 1 base short and J 2 bases short, with 16 bases between. Germline lookup yields CDR1 SGHTS and CDR2 YDEGEE. The CDR3 has 17 residues. CDR3 in amino acids: CASSLKRVGSPYNEQFF. CDR3 sequence (DNA): TGTGCCAGCAGCTTGAAAAGGGTCGGGAGTCCCTACAATGAGCAGTTCTTC. Based on the CDR3 plus reference TRBV5-8 and TRBJ2-1, the full variable domain is EAGVTQSPTHLIKTRGQQATLRCSPISGHTSVYWYQQALGLGLQFLLWYDEGEERNRGNFPPRFSGRQFPNYSSELNVNALELEDSALYLCASSLKRVGSPYNEQFFGPGTRLTVL.

This clone was detected once. Other DNA sequences from this sample encode an identical CDR3 as well. The rearrangement links TRBV18 to TRBJ2-2; D is undetermined. The CDR3 extends over 12 amino acids. Trimming pared 3 bases from V and 2 bases from J, leaving 1 base between. The germline CDR1 and CDR2 sequences are KGHSH and LQKENI. The DNA of the CDR3 is TGTGCCAGCTCACCCAACACCGGGGAGCTGTTTTTT. It codes for CASSPNTGELFF.

The V call is TRBV12-3 or TRBV12-4, the J call TRBJ2-3, with D uncertain. Between the trimmed V and J ends, which lost 0 bases and 5 bases, there was a span of 3 bases. The CDR3 has 12 residues. CDR3 in DNA: TGTGCCAGCAGTTTAGCAGGAGATACGCAGTATTTT. Translation gives CASSLAGDTQYF.

The genes are TRBV28 and TRBJ1-1, with TRBD1 identical over 10 bases. The CDR3 has 15 amino acids. CDR1 MDHEN and CDR2 SYDVKM come from the germline V gene. After removal of 1 base from V and 3 bases from J, the junction contained 2 bases not matched to a gene. The CDR3 nucleotides are TGTGCCAGCAGTTTATCCGGGACAGGGGACACTGAAGCTTTCTTT. Translation: CASSLSGTGDTEAFF.

This clone was counted a single time. The rearrangement links TRBV28 to TRBJ1-1, with 8 bases matching TRBD1. V shed 10 bases, J shed 13 bases, and the junction held 8 bases outside the gene matches. The CDR3 contains 10 residues. Germline V gene data show CDR1 as MDHEN and CDR2 as SYDVKM. CDR3 bases: TGTGCCATCGGACAGGGTTTTGGTTTCTTT. Its protein is CAIGQGFGFF.

The rearrangement links TRBV4-2 to TRBJ2-2, with 7 bases fitting TRBD2. The V gene's germline CDR1 is LGHNA and CDR2 YNFKEQ. CDR3 length equals 19 residues. V dropped 0 bases and J dropped 5; count of bases not matched to a gene: 15. CDR3 DNA sequence: TGTGCCAGCAGCCAAGAACGGGGGATAGGGGACTACCAGACCGGGGAGCTGTTTTTT. The encoded protein is CASSQERGIGDYQTGELFF.

The genes are TRBV7-2 and TRBJ2-5, with D possibly matching TRBD2 (7 bases). V lost 2 bases and J 5 bases, leaving 15 bases between the germline ends. The CDR3 spans 15 residues. From germline, CDR1 is SGHTA and CDR2 FQGNSA. The CDR3 nucleotides read TGTGCCAGCAGCTTACCCAACAGGGAGGGGGAGACCCAGTACTTC. It encodes CASSLPNREGETQYF.

This chain connects TRBV28 to TRBJ1-5; no definite D call. The germline V and J ends were trimmed by 5 bases and 5 bases, with 10 bases remaining between them. In germline, CDR1 is MDHEN, CDR2 SYDVKM. The CDR3 contains 13 residues. CDR3 DNA sequence: TGTGCCAGCAGTCTGGATGGGGATCAGCCCCAGCATTTT. This codes for CASSLDGDQPQHF.